This TCR beta chain was found in a study of CXCR3-negative and CXCR3-positive naive CD8 T cells. Findings and limits, study-wide: Comparison of naive cells showed more hydrophobic TRB CDR3s in CXCR3-positive than in CXCR3-negative naive cells.

The libraries of TRB cDNA were constructed through 5' RACE using UMI labels. TCRdb reprocessed the 5' RACE reads and stores each CDR3 protein as one record, lacking DNA. The sample table sets out 50,000 to 60,000 distinct CDR3 sequences. The CDR3 totals 21 residues. In the case of this clonotype: The antigen remains unidentified.

This receptor was identified in a human donor in good health. Some clones in this sample may be carry-over from other donors' samples. The specimen was naive CXCR3+ CD8+ T cells from blood. Subset specified: CD45RO-CCR7+CD27+CD95- naive CD8+ T cells expressing CXCR3 (TNR3+). The rearrangement uses TRBV12-3 or TRBV12-4 and TRBJ2-6; without DNA, the TCRdb call of TRBD2 cannot be checked. The CDR3 reads CASSFPGALFKPALGANVLTF.